This entry lists 4 T cell receptor beta chains sequenced from one sample in a study of CD8+CD57+ T cells in acquired aplastic anemia. Selection for sequencing was limited to patients who had shown CD8+CD57+ cell expansion by flow cytometry. Genomic DNA templated the TCR beta VDJ and CDR3 profiling. A single record per CDR3 protein comes from TCRdb applying MiXCR to the reads. The profile shows hundreds of thousands of distinct CDR3 sequences, less than 35% of them singletons. Specimen: sorted CD4+, CD8+, or CD8+CD57+ T cells (not recorded which) from PBMCs. The receptors derive from a human donor with aplastic anemia.

As concerns this clonotype: One junction end does not reproduce the germline sequence, and a read error may be involved. The chain combines TRBV5-6 with TRBJ2-7, with 8 bases that match TRBD2. Germline V gene data show CDR1 as SGHDT and CDR2 as YYEEEE. The CDR3 extends over 15 amino acids. The CDR3: CARSWGGSGVDEQYF. In nucleotides, the CDR3 is TGTGCCCGCAGCTGGGGCGGTAGCGGGGTCGACGAGCAGTACTTC.

The rearrangement uses TRBV5-1 and TRBJ2-3; 9 bases align to TRBD2. The CDR3 spans 17 residues. Germline CDR1 SGHRS, CDR2 YFSETQ. After removal of 0 bases from V and 0 bases from J, the junction contained 5 bases not matched to a gene. DNA of the CDR3: TGCGCCAGCAGCTTGGAAAGCGGGGGGTTAAGCACAGATACGCAGTATTTT. Its translation: CASSLESGGLSTDTQYF.

This clonotype has just a few counts. This rearrangement joins TRBV5-5 to TRBJ2-5; the match to TRBD1 covers 8 bases. CDR3 size: 15 residues. Germline V CDR1 and CDR2: SGHKS, YYEKEE (reference sequence). Trimming at V came to 0 bases and at J to 8 bases, leaving 9 bases not matched to a gene. As DNA, the CDR3 is TGTGCCAGCAGCTTGGTCGGACAGGGTATTAGCACCCAGTACTTC. This gives the protein CASSLVGQGISTQYF. Based on the CDR3 plus reference TRBV5-5 and TRBJ2-5, the full variable domain is DAGVTQSPTHLIKTRGQQVTLRCSPISGHKSVSWYQQVLGQGPQFIFQYYEKEERGRGNFPDRFSARQFPNYSSELNVNALLLGDSALYLCASSLVGQGISTQYFGPGTRLLVL.

This clonotype has more than one count but fewer than ten. The gene calls are TRBV29-1 and TRBJ2-7, with D perhaps TRBD1 or TRBD2 (5 bases each). The V end lost 3 bases, the J end lost 7 bases, and 13 bases lay between the germline ends. From germline, CDR1 is SQVTM and CDR2 ANQGSEA. The length of the CDR3 is 12 residues. The CDR3 protein is CSVDGAEREQYV. Here the CDR3 DNA reads TGCAGCGTTGACGGGGCCGAGAGGGAGCAGTACGTC.